This T cell receptor (beta chain) was documented in a study of blood T cell repertoires in COVID-19. This clone has just one count. Generated by immunoSEQ multiplex PCR, the TCRdb table keeps only in-frame clones and is missing some. Of 150,000 to 200,000 clones listed, 75% to 90% were seen once; the top ten hold around 3.2%. Trimming cost V 3 bases and J 3 bases; bases outside gene matches: 14. The CDR3 is made up of 19 amino acids. Germline V gene sequence: CDR1 MNHEY, CDR2 SMNVEV (reference sequence). Sequenced sample: peripheral blood. This TCR derives from a human donor with acute or convalescent COVID-19. The donor label of this sample is uncertain. The chain combines TRBV27 with TRBJ1-5; 10 bases are a match to TRBD1. The CDR3 protein is CASSLSDRGRRDANQPQHF. CDR3 bases: TGTGCCAGCAGTTTGTCCGACAGGGGGCGCCGGGATGCCAATCAGCCCCAGCATTTT.